These 11 T cell receptor beta chains were all obtained from the same sample, sequenced in a study of blood T cell repertoires in COVID-19 (dated by TCRdb to 2019 to 2021). The method was the immunoSEQ multiplex PCR assay. The source is immuneACCESS, and TCRdb retained only in-frame sequences with V and J called. Part of the clones is not carried over; for the studies checked, unresolved V genes explain less than half of this, and the remainder is unexplained. The sample table holds 410,000 or so clones, of which approximately 91% were seen once. Clones ranked in the top ten supply roughly 1.5% of the sample. Material for sequencing was peripheral blood. The receptors were sampled from a woman between 40 and 50 years old with COVID-19, enrolled during active disease.

This chain connects TRBV29-1 to TRBJ1-1, with a tentative D call TRBD1 (6 bases). Germline CDR1 is SQVTM and CDR2 is ANQGSEA. Trimming shortened V by 7 bases and J by 1 base, and 13 bases separated the two germline ends. The length of the CDR3 is 13 residues. The CDR3 spells CSATGTANTEAFF. CDR3 nucleotides: TGCAGCGCCACAGGGACGGCGAACACTGAAGCTTTCTTT.

This sequence joins TRBV11-1 and TRBJ1-5; no definite D call. The CDR3 runs 13 residues. The V and J ends lost 3 bases and 5 bases respectively, with 8 bases between them. Germline V gene sequence: CDR1 SGHAT, CDR2 FQDESV (reference sequence). CDR3 nucleotides: TGTGCCAGCAGCTTTAGGCAGGATCAGCCCCAGCATTTT. It yields the protein CASSFRQDQPQHF.

The chain combines TRBV14 with TRBJ1-4, with D perhaps TRBD1 (6 bases). Trimming took off 4 bases at V and 0 bases at J, with 9 bases between the two ends. Germline lookup yields CDR1 SGHDN and CDR2 FVKESK. The CDR3 extends over 15 amino acids. CDR3 residues: CASSPGTTTNEKLFF. CDR3 DNA sequence: TGTGCCAGCAGCCCCGGGACAACAACTAATGAAAAACTGTTTTTT. The whole variable domain, remainder taken from reference TRBV14 and TRBJ1-4, is EAGVTQFPSHSVIEKGQTVTLRCDPISGHDNLYWYRRVMGKEIKFLLHFVKESKQDESGMPNNRFLAERTGGTYSTLKVQPAELEDSGVYFCASSPGTTTNEKLFFGSGTQLSVL.

The count of this clone is one. The rearrangement joins TRBV18 to TRBJ1-5; D remains ambiguous. V lost 3 bases and J 0 bases, leaving 6 bases between the germline ends. This CDR3 spans 14 amino acids. Germline V gives CDR1 KGHSH, CDR2 LQKENI. The CDR3 protein is CASSPLPSNQPQHF. The CDR3 DNA reads as TGTGCCAGCTCACCCCTCCCTAGCAATCAGCCCCAGCATTTT.

This rearrangement joins TRBV1 to TRBJ2-3; no check of the table's D call, TRBD2, against the DNA was made. TRBV1 is tagged as a pseudogene. This CDR3 has 17 residues. As DNA, the CDR3 is TGCACCAGCAGCCCCTGTGGGACTAGCGGGGGAATCCATACGCAGTATTTT. This translates into CTSSPCGTSGGIHTQYF.

The CDR3 DNA reads as TGTGCCATCAGTGATCCGAAGGGAGCAACTAATGAAAAACTGTTTTTT. It encodes CAISDPKGATNEKLFF. The chain couples TRBV10-3 to TRBJ1-4; no firm D call. Trimming left V 3 bases short and J 0 bases short, with 11 bases between. Germline V CDR1 and CDR2: ENHRY, SYGVKD. The CDR3 spans 16 residues.

The rearrangement joins TRBV29-1 to TRBJ1-1; D gene unclear. The V gene lost 7 bases and the J gene lost 1 base, with 13 bases spanning the gap. This CDR3 contains 13 residues. Per the germline V gene, CDR1 is SQVTM and CDR2 is ANQGSEA. The CDR3 sequence: CSARWQENTEAFF. DNA of the CDR3: TGCAGCGCCCGTTGGCAGGAGAACACTGAAGCTTTCTTT.

The chain links TRBV14 to TRBJ1-1; TRBD1 matches at 12 bases. The CDR3 loop spans 18 amino acids. Germline V gene sequence: CDR1 SGHDN, CDR2 FVKESK. After removal of 0 bases from V and 1 base from J, the junction contained 6 bases not matched to a gene. CDR3 sequence (DNA): TGTGCCAGCAGCCAAGAGAAAAGGGACAGGGGGCCGAACACTGAAGCTTTCTTT. It is translated as CASSQEKRDRGPNTEAFF.

The chain carries TRBV12-3 or TRBV12-4 and TRBJ1-6; TRBD1 matches at 8 bases. The CDR3 length is 13 residues. The ends lost 4 bases at V and 9 bases at J; junction bases unmatched: 2. CDR3 nucleotide sequence: TGTGCCAGCAGTTACAGGGGGGGTTCACCCCTCCACTTT. It encodes CASSYRGGSPLHF.

This clone was picked up one time. The rearrangement uses TRBV28 and TRBJ1-2, with 7 bases lining up with TRBD1. The CDR3 totals 16 residues. With 6 bases clipped from V and 4 bases from J, the junction kept 14 bases outside the gene matches. Germline loops: CDR1 MDHEN, CDR2 SYDVKM. CDR3 sequence: CASRNQQGWYVYGYTF. CDR3 sequence (DNA): TGTGCCAGCAGGAACCAACAGGGGTGGTACGTCTATGGCTACACCTTC.

The gene calls are TRBV14 and TRBJ2-3; 7 nucleotides line up with TRBD2. CDR1 SGHDN and CDR2 FVKESK come from the germline V gene. J lost 7 bases, V lost 1 base, and 8 bases had no gene match. The CDR3 totals 15 residues. This CDR3 reads CASSQAGGFMNTQYF. CDR3 DNA sequence: TGTGCCAGCAGCCAAGCCGGGGGGTTCATGAATACGCAGTATTTT.